Each of the 30 T cell receptor beta chains below was sequenced from the same sample in a study of CXCR3-negative and CXCR3-positive naive CD8 T cells. Each TRB cDNA library was prepared by 5' RACE (with UMI labels). TCRdb reprocessed the 5' RACE reads and keeps a single row for each CDR3 protein, giving no DNA. The listing contains under 70,000 distinct CDR3 sequences. The sequencing sample was made of memory CD8+ T cells from blood. These receptors came from a human donor in good health. Some clones in this sample may be carry-over from other donors' samples.

CDR3 sequence reads: CASSQAPQGPHYGYTF. This chain links TRBV4-3 with TRBJ1-2. Germline V gene lookup returns CDR1 LGHNA and CDR2 YSLEER. This CDR3 spans 16 amino acids.

The genes are TRBV20-1 and TRBJ1-1. Per the germline V gene, CDR1 is DFQATT and CDR2 is SNEGSKA (reference sequence). The CDR3 is 14 residues long. The CDR3 sequence is CSAREARKNTEAFF.

The chain is built from TRBV2 and TRBJ2-2; TCRdb lists TRBD2, though no DNA is available to test this call. The CDR3 has 14 amino acids. The germline gives CDR1 SNHLY, CDR2 FYNNEI. CDR3 residues: CASSDEGPVGELFF.

The chain uses TRBV7-7 and TRBJ2-1; TCRdb reports TRBD1, a call that lacks DNA to check it against. The CDR3 is made up of 17 amino acids. CDR1 and CDR2 from the germline V gene are SSHAT and FNYEAQ (reference sequence). The CDR3 loop is CASSLGRGGPLIDEQFF.

V is TRBV6-5 and J is TRBJ2-2; absent DNA, TCRdb's TRBD1 call cannot be checked. The CDR3 has 14 residues. From germline, CDR1 is MNHEY and CDR2 SVGAGI. CDR3 sequence: CASRMGQGAGELFF.

The chain employs TRBV4-1 and TRBJ2-7; TCRdb's D call of TRBD1 is untestable without DNA. From germline, CDR1 is MGHRA and CDR2 YSYEKL. The CDR3 length is 14 residues. The CDR3 loop is CASSRMTGDDEQYF.

This chain joins TRBV7-9 and TRBJ2-7; the D call from TCRdb, TRBD2, cannot be confirmed without DNA. Germline CDR1 is SEHNR and CDR2 is FQNEAQ (reference sequence). CDR3 length: 14 residues. The CDR3 region is CASSLVGLFYEQYF.

J is TRBJ1-4 and V is TRBV4-3; TCRdb outputs TRBD1, but without DNA this stays unchecked. The CDR3 sequence is 15 residues long. Germline V gene sequence: CDR1 LGHNA, CDR2 YSLEER. CDR3 sequence: CASSPDRAANEKLFF.

CDR3 loop: CASSPQGPSTEAFF. The chain combines TRBV4-3 with TRBJ1-1; the TRBD1 assignment by TCRdb is unverifiable without DNA. The germline CDR1 and CDR2 sequences are LGHNA and YSLEER. This CDR3 spans 14 amino acids.

This chain joins TRBV29-1 and TRBJ2-1; TCRdb calls TRBD1, which cannot be checked without DNA. CDR3 length equals 13 residues. Germline V gene lookup returns CDR1 SQVTM and CDR2 ANQGSEA. The CDR3 here is CSAGGGHTDEQFF.

J is TRBJ2-1 and V is TRBV28. Germline CDR1 and CDR2: MDHEN and SYDVKM. The CDR3 is 11 residues long. The CDR3 sequence: CASSLNSEQFF.

The genes are TRBV11-3 and TRBJ2-1; TCRdb selects TRBD2, and the lack of DNA leaves this call unchecked. This CDR3 comprises 15 residues. Germline lookup yields CDR1 SGHNT and CDR2 YENEEA. CDR3 residues: CASSPGLAGANEQFF.

V gene TRBV29-1 combines with J gene TRBJ2-6; the D call of TRBD1 rests on TCRdb alone, since no DNA is present to check it. The germline V gene has CDR1 SQVTM and CDR2 ANQGSEA. The CDR3 has 15 amino acids. The CDR3 region is CSVKQGASGANVLTF.

V and J are TRBV6-1 and TRBJ2-1; TCRdb proposes TRBD1, but this gene call is untestable without DNA. Germline V gene lookup returns CDR1 MNHNS and CDR2 SASEGT. This CDR3 is built from 15 residues. The CDR3 loop reads CASSEGRTVFPEQFF.

The chain recombines TRBV29-1 with TRBJ1-1; as DNA is missing, the TRBD1 call by TCRdb cannot be tested. The CDR3 has 12 residues. The germline CDR1 and CDR2 sequences are SQVTM and ANQGSEA. The CDR3 reads CSVEPGNTEAFF.

The chain is built from TRBV29-1 and TRBJ2-1; TCRdb reports TRBD1, a call that lacks DNA to check it against. CDR1 is SQVTM, CDR2 ANQGSEA, per germline. The CDR3 contains 14 residues. The CDR3 protein is CSVGTSSSYNEQFF.

The chain couples TRBV29-1 to TRBJ2-1; TCRdb proposes TRBD1, but this gene call is untestable without DNA. Germline V gene sequence: CDR1 SQVTM, CDR2 ANQGSEA. The CDR3 covers 15 residues. The CDR3 sequence: CSVVWGASSYNEQFF.

V and J are TRBV3-1 and TRBJ2-1; the D call from TCRdb, TRBD1, cannot be confirmed without DNA. Germline loops: CDR1 LGHDT, CDR2 YNNKEL (reference sequence). This CDR3 contains 14 residues. The CDR3 sequence is CASSQEGPRDEQFF.

The chain couples TRBV7-3 to TRBJ2-3; TCRdb returns TRBD1, unconfirmable since there is no DNA. The germline CDR1 and CDR2 sequences are SGHTA and FQGTGA. The CDR3 is made up of 14 amino acids. CDR3 amino acids: CASSDSGYTDTQYF.

This rearrangement joins TRBV12-3 or TRBV12-4 to TRBJ2-7; the TCRdb call, TRBD1, lacks DNA for checking. This CDR3 has 16 amino acids. The CDR3 reads CASSFSSGGTSYEQHF.

CDR3: CASSFLAGGLDTQYF. This sequence joins TRBV12-3 or TRBV12-4 and TRBJ2-3; lacking DNA, the TRBD2 call made by TCRdb goes unchecked. The CDR3 is 15 residues long.

The CDR3 protein is CASSPPTSGQETQYF. J is TRBJ2-5 and V is TRBV5-1; the TCRdb call, TRBD2, lacks DNA for checking. The CDR3 covers 15 residues. From germline, CDR1 is SGHRS and CDR2 YFSETQ.

J is TRBJ2-1 and V is TRBV4-3; as DNA is missing, the TRBD1 call by TCRdb cannot be tested. The length of the CDR3 is 15 residues. Germline values: CDR1 LGHNA, CDR2 YSLEER. CDR3 in amino acids: CASSQDRGSYNEQFF.

J is TRBJ2-1 and V is TRBV6-2 or TRBV6-3. Germline values: CDR1 MNHEY, CDR2 SVGEGT. The CDR3 contains 13 residues. CDR3 sequence reads: CASSYFVGDEQFF.

The chain is built from TRBV29-1 and TRBJ2-7. Looked up from germline, CDR1 is SQVTM and CDR2 is ANQGSEA. The CDR3 runs 13 residues. CDR3 protein: CSVVAVSSYEQYF.

V usage is TRBV29-1 and J usage is TRBJ2-7; lacking DNA, the TRBD2 call made by TCRdb goes unchecked. This CDR3 comprises 12 residues. Per germline, CDR1 SQVTM and CDR2 ANQGSEA. This CDR3 reads CSVEARAYEQYF.

V and J are TRBV21-1 and TRBJ2-1; TCRdb designates TRBD1, a call that cannot be tested without DNA. TRBV21-1 is a listed pseudogene. The CDR3 loop spans 13 amino acids. CDR3 in amino acids: CASSAPGGNEQFF.

The chain couples TRBV29-1 to TRBJ2-1; as DNA is missing, the TRBD2 call by TCRdb cannot be tested. The CDR3 sequence is 15 residues long. Germline lookup yields CDR1 SQVTM and CDR2 ANQGSEA. CDR3 sequence: CSVAGTSGSINEQFF.

The rearrangement joins TRBV11-3 to TRBJ1-2; TCRdb names TRBD1, which stays unverified in the absence of DNA. Germline V CDR1 and CDR2: SGHNT, YENEEA. This CDR3 is built from 13 residues. This CDR3 is CASGPRQAGGYTF.

The chain has TRBV6-6 and TRBJ1-5. Per the germline V gene, CDR1 is MNHNY and CDR2 is SVGAGI (reference sequence). CDR3 length: 14 residues. The CDR3 sequence: CASSETFESQPQHF.